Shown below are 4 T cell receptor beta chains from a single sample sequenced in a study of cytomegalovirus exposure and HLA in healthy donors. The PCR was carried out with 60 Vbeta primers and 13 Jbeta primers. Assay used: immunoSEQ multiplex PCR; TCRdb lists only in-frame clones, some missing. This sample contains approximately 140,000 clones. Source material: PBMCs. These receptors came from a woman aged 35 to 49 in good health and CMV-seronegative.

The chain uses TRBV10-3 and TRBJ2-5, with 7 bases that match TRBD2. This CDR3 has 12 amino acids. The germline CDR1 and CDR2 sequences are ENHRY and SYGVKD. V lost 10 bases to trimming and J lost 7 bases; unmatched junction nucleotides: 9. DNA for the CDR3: TGTGCCACCGGGCTAGGGGAGGGGACCCAGTACTTC. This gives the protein CATGLGEGTQYF.

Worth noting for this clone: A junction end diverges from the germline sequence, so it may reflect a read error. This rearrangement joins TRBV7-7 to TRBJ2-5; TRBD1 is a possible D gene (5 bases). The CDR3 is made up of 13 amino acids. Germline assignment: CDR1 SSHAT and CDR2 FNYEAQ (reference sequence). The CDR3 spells CASSQDIRETQYF. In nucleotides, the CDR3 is TGTGCTAGCAGTCAGGACATCCGAGAGACCCAGTACTTC.

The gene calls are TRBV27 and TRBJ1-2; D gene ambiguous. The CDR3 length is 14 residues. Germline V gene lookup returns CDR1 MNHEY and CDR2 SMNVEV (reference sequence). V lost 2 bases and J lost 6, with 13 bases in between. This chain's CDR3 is CASSLHLGADGYTF. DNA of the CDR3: TGTGCCAGCAGTTTACATCTCGGCGCGGATGGCTACACCTTC.

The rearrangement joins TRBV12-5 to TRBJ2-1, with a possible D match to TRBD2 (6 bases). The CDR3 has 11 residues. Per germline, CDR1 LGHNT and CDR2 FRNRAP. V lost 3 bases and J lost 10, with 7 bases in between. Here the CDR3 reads CASGFLAEQFF. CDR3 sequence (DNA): TGTGCTAGTGGTTTTCTAGCGGAGCAGTTCTTC.